Below, one TCR beta chain is given with its context. The assay was immunoSEQ multiplex PCR, and TCRdb's table has in-frame clones only and misses some. The table records about 62,000 clones, around 66% of them present only once. CDR3 length equals 14 residues. V was clipped by 3 bases and J by 7 bases; unmatched bases: 7. The germline gives CDR1 SNHLY, CDR2 FYNNEI. This entry belongs to a study of blood T cell repertoires in COVID-19. Clinical histories supplied by participants themselves formed the basis of cohort assignment. The sequencing input was PBMCs or T cells enriched from blood (not recorded which). The receptor was derived from a woman aged 60 to 75 who had been exposed to COVID-19. The chain joins TRBV2 to TRBJ1-1; 8 positions agree with TRBD1. The CDR3 region has the DNA TGTGCCAGCAGTGAGACAGGGGCGGCCCATGAAGCTTTCTTT. Translation: CASSETGAAHEAFF. The full variable domain, rest sourced from reference TRBV2 and TRBJ1-1, is EPEVTQTPSHQVTQMGQEVILRCVPISNHLYFYWYRQILGQKVEFLVSFYNNEISEKSEIFDDQFSVERPDGSNFTLKIRSTKLEDSAMYFCASSETGAAHEAFFGQGTRLTVV.